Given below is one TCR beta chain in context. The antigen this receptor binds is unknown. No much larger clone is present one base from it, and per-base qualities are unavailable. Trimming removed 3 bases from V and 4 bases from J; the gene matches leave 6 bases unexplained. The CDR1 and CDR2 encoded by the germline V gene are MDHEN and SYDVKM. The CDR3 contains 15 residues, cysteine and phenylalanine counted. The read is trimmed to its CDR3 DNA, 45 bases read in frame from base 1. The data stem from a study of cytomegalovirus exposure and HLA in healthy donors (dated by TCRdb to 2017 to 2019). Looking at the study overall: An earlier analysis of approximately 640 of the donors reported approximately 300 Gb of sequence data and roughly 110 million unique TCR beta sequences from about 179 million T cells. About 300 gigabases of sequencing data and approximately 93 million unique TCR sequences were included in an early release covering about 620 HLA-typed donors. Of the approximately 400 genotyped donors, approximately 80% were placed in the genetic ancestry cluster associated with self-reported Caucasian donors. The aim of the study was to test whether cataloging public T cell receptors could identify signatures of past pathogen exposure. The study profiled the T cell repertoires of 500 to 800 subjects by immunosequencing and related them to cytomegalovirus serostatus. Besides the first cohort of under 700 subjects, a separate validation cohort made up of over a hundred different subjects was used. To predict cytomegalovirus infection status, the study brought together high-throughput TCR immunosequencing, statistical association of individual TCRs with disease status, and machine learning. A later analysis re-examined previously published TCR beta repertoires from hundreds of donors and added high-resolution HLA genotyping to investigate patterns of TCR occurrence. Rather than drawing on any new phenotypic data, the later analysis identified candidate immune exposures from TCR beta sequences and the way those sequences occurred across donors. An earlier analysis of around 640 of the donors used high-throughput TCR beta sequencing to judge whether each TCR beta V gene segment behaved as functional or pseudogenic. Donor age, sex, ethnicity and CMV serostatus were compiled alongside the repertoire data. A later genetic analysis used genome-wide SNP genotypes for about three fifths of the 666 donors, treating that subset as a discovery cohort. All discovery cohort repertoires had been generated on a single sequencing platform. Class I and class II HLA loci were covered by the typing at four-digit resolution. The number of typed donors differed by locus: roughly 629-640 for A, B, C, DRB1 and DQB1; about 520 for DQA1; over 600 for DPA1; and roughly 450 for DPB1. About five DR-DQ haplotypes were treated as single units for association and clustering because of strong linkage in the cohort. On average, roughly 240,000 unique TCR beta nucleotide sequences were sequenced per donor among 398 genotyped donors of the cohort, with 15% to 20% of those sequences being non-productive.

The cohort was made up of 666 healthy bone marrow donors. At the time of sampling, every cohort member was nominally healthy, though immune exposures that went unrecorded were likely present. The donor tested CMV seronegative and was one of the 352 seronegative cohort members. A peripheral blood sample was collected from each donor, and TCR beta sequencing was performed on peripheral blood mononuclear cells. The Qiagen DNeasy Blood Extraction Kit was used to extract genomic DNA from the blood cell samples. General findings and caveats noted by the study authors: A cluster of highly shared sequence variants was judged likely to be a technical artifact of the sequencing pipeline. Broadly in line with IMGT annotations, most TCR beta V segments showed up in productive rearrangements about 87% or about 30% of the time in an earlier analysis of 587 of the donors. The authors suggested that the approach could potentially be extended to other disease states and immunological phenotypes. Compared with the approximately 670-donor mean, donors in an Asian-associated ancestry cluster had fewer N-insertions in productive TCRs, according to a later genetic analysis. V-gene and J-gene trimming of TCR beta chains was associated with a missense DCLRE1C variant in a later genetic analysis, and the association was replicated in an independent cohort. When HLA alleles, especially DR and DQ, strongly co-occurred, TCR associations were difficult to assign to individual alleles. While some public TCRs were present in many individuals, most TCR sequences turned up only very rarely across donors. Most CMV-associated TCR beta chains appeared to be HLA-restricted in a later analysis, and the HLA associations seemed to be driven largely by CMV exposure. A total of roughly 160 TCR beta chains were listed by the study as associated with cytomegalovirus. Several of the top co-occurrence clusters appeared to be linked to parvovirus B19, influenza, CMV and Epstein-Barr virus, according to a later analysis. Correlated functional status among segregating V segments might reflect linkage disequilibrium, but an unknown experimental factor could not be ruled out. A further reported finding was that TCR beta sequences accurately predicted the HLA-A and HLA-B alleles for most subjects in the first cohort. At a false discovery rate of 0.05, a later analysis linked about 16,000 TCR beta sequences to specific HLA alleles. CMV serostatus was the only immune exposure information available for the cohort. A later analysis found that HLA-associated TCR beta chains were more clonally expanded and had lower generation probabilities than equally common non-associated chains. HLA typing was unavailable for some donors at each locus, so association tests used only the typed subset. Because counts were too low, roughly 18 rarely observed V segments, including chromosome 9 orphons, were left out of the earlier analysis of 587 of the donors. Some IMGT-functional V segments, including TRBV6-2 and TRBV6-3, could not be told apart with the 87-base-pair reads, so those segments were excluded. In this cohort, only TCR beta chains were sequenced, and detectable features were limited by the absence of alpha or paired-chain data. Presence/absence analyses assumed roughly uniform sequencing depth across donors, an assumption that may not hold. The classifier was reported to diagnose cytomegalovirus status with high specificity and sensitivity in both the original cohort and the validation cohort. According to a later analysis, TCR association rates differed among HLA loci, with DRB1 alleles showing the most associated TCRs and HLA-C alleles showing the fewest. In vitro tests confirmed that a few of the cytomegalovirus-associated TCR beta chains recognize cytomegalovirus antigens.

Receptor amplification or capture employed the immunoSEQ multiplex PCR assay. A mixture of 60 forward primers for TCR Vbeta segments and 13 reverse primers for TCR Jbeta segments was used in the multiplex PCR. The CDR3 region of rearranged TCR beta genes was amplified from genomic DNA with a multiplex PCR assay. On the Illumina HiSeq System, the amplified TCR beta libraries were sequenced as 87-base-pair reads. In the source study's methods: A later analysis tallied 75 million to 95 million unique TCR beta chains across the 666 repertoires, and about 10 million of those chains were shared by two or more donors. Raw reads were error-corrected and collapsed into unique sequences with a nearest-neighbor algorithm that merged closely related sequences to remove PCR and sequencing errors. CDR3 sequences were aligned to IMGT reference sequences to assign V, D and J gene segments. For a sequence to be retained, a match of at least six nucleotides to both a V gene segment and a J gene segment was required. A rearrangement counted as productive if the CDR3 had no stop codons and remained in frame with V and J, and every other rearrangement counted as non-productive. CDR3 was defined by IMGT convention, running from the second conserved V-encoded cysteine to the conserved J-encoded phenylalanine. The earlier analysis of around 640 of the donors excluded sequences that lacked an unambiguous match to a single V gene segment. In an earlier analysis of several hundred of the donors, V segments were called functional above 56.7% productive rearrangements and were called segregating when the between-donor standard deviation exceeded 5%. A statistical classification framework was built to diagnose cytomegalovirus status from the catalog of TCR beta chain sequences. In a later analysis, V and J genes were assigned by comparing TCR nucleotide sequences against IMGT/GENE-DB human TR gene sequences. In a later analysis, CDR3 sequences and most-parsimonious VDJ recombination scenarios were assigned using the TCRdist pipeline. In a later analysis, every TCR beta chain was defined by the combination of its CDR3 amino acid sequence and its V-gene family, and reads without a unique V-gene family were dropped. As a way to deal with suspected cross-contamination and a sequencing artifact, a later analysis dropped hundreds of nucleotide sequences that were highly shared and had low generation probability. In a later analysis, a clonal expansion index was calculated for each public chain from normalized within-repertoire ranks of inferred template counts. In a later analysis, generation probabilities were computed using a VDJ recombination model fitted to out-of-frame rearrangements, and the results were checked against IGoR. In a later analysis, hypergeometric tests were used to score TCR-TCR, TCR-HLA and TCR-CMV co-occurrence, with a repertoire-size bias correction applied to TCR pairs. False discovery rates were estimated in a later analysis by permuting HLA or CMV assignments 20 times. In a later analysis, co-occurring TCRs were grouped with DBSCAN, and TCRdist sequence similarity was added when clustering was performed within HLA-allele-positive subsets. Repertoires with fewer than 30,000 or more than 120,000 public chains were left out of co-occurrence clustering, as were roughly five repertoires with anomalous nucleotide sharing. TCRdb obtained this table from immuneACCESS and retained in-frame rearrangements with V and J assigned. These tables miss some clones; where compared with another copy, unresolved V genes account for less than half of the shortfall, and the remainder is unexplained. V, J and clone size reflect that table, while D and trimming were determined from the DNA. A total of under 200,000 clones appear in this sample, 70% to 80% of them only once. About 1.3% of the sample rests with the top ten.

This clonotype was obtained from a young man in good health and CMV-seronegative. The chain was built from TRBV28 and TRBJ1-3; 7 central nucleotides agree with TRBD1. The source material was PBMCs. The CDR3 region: CASSFTGVSGNTIYF. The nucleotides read TGTGCCAGCAGTTTTACAGGGGTGTCAGGAAACACCATATATTTT. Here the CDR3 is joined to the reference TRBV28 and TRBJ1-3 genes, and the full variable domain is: DVKVTQSSRYLVKRTGEKVFLECVQDMDHENMFWYRQDPGLGLRLIYFSYDVKMKEKGDIPEGYSVSREKKERFSLILESASTNQTSMYLCASSFTGVSGNTIYFGEGSWLTVV.